This entry concerns a single TCR beta chain. Its antigen is unknown. Base qualities were left out, and no much larger clone turns up one base away. Every donor in the study was a healthy Caucasian. Three pairs of female monozygotic twins, all aged roughly 18 to 29 years, were included in the twin cohort. RNA for TCR libraries was isolated from peripheral blood mononuclear cells. The library came from 5' RACE. The sequencing machine was an Illumina HiSeq 2000. A universal primer binding site was introduced by template switching, and a unique molecular identifier was present in the final cDNA, enabling accurate counting of TCR cDNA molecules. First-strand cDNA for TCR alpha and beta chains was synthesized from specific primers in the conserved constant-segment region. Each cDNA library was double barcoded, with a SMART-Mk sample barcode plus Illumina barcodes, to control for contamination. Two successive PCR steps introduced TruSeq adapter sequences along with Illumina sample barcodes. The Illumina HiSeq platform was used with custom primers to sequence TCR alpha and beta cDNA libraries. The paper's processing steps were these. MiGEC processed the raw reads to extract unique molecular identifiers, while MiXCR was used to determine the CDR3 positions. For each individual, recombination models were inferred using an EM algorithm with the repgenHMM and IGoR tools. The tcR package in R was used for shared clonotype analysis, with sharing normalized by the product of cloneset sizes. To study raw recombination free of thymic and clonal selection effects, out-of-frame nonproductive sequences were analyzed. TCRdb took the public reads, trimmed them with fastp at Q25, ran MiXCR for clone calling and kept in-frame beta chains. Every distinct CDR3 protein forms one entry, paired with its most common genes and DNA. Here the V and J calls rest on TCRdb's processing, not on the authors' analysis. Here the sample has nearly 650,000 distinct CDR3 sequences; about 7% occur a single time. The ten largest clones add up to roughly 1.6% of the sample.

According to the germline V gene, CDR1 reads SGHDT and CDR2 reads YYEEEE. The CDR3 sequence holds 16 residues, the cysteine and phenylalanine included. The entry retains the CDR3 DNA only, 48 bases that are in frame from base 1. V lost 0 bases and J lost 1 base; the stretch between them is 12 bases long. The data were obtained in a study of identical twins (dated by TCRdb to 2016 to 2018). Looking at the study overall: The study deep-sequenced TCR alpha and beta repertoires from monozygotic twins, unrelated adults of various ages and cord blood to test whether fetal clonotypes persist. To rule out contamination, the twin experiments were replicated at different times with different library preparation protocols.

General findings and caveats noted by the study authors: Invariant T cells such as MAIT and iNKT could partly confound zero-insertion analyses, although diverse VJ usage argued against such confounding for most clonotypes. A weaker excess of twin sharing was found in beta out-of-frame sequences because the signal-to-noise ratio was lowered by fewer shared sequences. Compared with coincidental sharing between unrelated individuals, an excess of low generation-probability sequences was observed among out-of-frame TCR alpha sequences shared between twins. Conclusions relied on cross-sectional statistical analysis, since the same donors could not be followed over many years. In monozygotic twins, out-of-frame TCR alpha sharing was systematically underestimated by recombination models, although the models agreed with sharing between unrelated individuals. Abundant cord blood beta clonotypes carried fewer insertions; young adult naive repertoires showed a weaker similar trend, while memory repertoires showed none.

The same sample was also used in a study of yellow fever vaccine responses in identical twins. As the second paper documents: The authors reported that the T cell response to vaccination in identical twins appeared partly convergent and partly personalized. Focusing on identical twins, the study followed the T cell clones that responded to the vaccine, and did so with precision.

Recombination linked TRBV5-6 to TRBJ2-3, with no reliable assignment of the D segment. The clonotype comes from a woman under 30 in good health. The sequencing input was PBMCs. The DNA reads TGTGCCAGCAGCTTGGCTTCAGTCCTCGGCACAGATACGCAGTATTTT. Its protein reads: CASSLASVLGTDTQYF. The full variable domain, with segments outside the CDR3 supplied by the reference TRBV5-6 and TRBJ2-3 proteins, appears as DAGVTQSPTHLIKTRGQQVTLRCSPKSGHDTVSWYQQALGQGPQFIFQYYEEEERQRGNFPDRFSGHQFPNYSSELNVNALLLGDSALYLCASSLASVLGTDTQYFGPGTRLTVL.